The rows below give T cell receptor beta chains drawn from one sample of a study of memory CD4+ T cells and cytomegalovirus serostatus. Profiled with immunoSEQ multiplex PCR; TCRdb holds only in-frame clones, not every one. The data hold approximately 70,000 clones, with about 78% observed a single time. Material: memory CD4+ T cells from blood. The receptor source for this set is an adult in good health and CMV-seropositive. The CDR3 runs from the conserved cysteine through the conserved F or W. The D gene is left open where the match is weak. Size is stated for part of the rows, as once, few or many counts, or as a class when the clone is expanded.

V gene	D gene	clone size	J gene	CDR3 protein	CDR3 DNA
TRBV18	NA	NA	TRBJ2-3	CASSPAAGKSTDTQYF	TGTGCCAGCTCACCAGCGGCAGGGAAAAGCACAGATACGCAGTATTTT
TRBV14	NA	once	TRBJ2-2	CASSQGRYTGELFF	TGTGCCAGCAGCCAAGGGAGATACACCGGGGAGCTGTTTTTT
TRBV4-3	TRBD2	NA	TRBJ2-3	CASSQEWKSGLAGGTDTQYF	TGCGCCAGCAGCCAAGAATGGAAGTCGGGACTAGCGGGGGGCACAGATACGCAGTATTTT
TRBV10-2	NA	NA	TRBJ1-1	CASSVGPLAEAFF	TGCGCCAGCAGTGTAGGGCCTCTCGCTGAAGCTTTCTTT
TRBV6-1	NA	few	TRBJ1-2	CASSETGRGGYTF	TGTGCCAGCAGTGAAACGGGGAGAGGTGGCTACACCTTC
TRBV11-3	TRBD1	NA	TRBJ1-2	CASSPSLDRGSGYTF	TGTGCCAGCAGCCCCAGCTTGGACAGGGGCTCCGGCTACACCTTC
TRBV19	TRBD1	few	TRBJ1-2	CASSMRWGQGEGYTF	TGTGCCAGTAGTATGCGTTGGGGACAGGGTGAAGGCTACACCTTC
TRBV29-1	TRBD2	NA	TRBJ2-1	CSVEESERGFEQFF	TGCAGCGTTGAAGAATCGGAGCGGGGGTTTGAGCAGTTCTTC
TRBV7-6	NA	NA	TRBJ2-6	CASSGPGANVLTF	TGTGCCAGCAGCGGGCCTGGGGCCAACGTCCTGACTTTC
TRBV5-1	NA	few	TRBJ1-1	CASSLTVNTEAFF	TGCGCCAGCAGCTTGACAGTGAACACTGAAGCTTTCTTT
TRBV4-1	TRBD1	few	TRBJ1-6	CASSPGTVYNSPLHF	TGCGCCAGCAGCCCCGGGACAGTTTATAATTCACCCCTCCACTTT